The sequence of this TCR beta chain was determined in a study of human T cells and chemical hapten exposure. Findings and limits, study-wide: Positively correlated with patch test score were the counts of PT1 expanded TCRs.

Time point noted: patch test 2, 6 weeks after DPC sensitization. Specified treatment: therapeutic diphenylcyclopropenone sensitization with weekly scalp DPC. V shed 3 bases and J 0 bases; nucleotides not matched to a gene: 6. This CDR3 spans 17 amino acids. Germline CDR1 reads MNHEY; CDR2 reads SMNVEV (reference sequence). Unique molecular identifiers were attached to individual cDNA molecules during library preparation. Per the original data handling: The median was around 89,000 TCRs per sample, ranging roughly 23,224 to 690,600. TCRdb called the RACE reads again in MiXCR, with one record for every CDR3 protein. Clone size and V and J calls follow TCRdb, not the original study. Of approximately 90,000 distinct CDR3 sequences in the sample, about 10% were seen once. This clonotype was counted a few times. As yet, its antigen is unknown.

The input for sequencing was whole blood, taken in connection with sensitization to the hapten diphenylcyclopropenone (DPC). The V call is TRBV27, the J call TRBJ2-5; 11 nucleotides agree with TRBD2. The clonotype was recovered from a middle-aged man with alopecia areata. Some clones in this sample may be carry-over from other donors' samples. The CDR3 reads CASSLGLAGGYQETQYF. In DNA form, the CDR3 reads TGTGCCAGCAGTTTGGGGCTAGCGGGAGGTTACCAAGAGACCCAGTACTTC.